This passage covers 2 T cell receptor beta chains from one sample sequenced in a study of technical replicates of blood from several donors. TCRdb's copy holds only in-frame clones and misses some; the assay was immunoSEQ multiplex PCR. The sample yields over 85,000 clones, roughly 94% seen once. Specimen: T cells isolated from PBMCs. These receptors were obtained from a human donor in good health.

The chain employs TRBV9 and TRBJ2-7; 10 bases line up with TRBD2. V shed 4 bases and J 3 bases; nucleotides not matched to a gene: 7. Germline lookup yields CDR1 SGDLS and CDR2 YYNGEE. The CDR3 extends over 15 amino acids. The CDR3 DNA sequence: TGTGCCAGCAGCAGAGGACTAGCGGAAAACTACGAGCAGTACTTC. It specifies CASSRGLAENYEQYF.

J is TRBJ2-7 and V is TRBV10-3; TRBD1 matches 9 bases. The CDR3 has 13 residues. V was clipped by 6 bases and J by 4 bases; unmatched bases: 4. Germline CDR1 is ENHRY and CDR2 is SYGVKD. The CDR3 bases are TGTGCCATCAGATTGACAGGGGGGTACGAGCAGTACTTC. Translating gives CAIRLTGGYEQYF.